Listed below are T cell receptor beta chains from one sample, sequenced in a study of breast tumors, draining lymph nodes, adjacent tissues. Each CDR3 protein is one row after TCRdb ran MiXCR on the multiplex PCR reads. The repertoire consists of 25,000 to 40,000 distinct CDR3 sequences, with 60% to 80% occurring once and the leading ten covering over 15%. The sample taken for sequencing was breast tumor tissue. The receptors derive from a female donor with breast cancer. Some clones in this sample may be carry-over from other donors' samples. Each CDR3 is given with its conserved first and last residue. A D gene is named only where the DNA matches it firmly. For some rows the clone size is stated as once, few or many, or as a class when expanded; others skip it.

>NA|TRBJ1-5|TRBV5-8|NA
CASIEQGGQPQHF
TGTGCCAGCATCGAACAGGGAGGGCAGCCCCAGCATTTT
>once|TRBJ1-6|TRBV20-1|NA
CSAREGGYNSPLHF
TGCAGTGCTAGGGAAGGGGGCTATAATTCACCCCTCCACTTT
>few|TRBJ2-1|TRBV20-1|TRBD2
CSARTSGRNEQFF
TGCAGTGCCCGGACTAGCGGGAGGAATGAGCAGTTCTTC
>NA|TRBJ2-5|TRBV7-9|NA
CASSVRRGRQETQYF
TGTGCCAGCAGCGTTAGGCGGGGGCGGCAAGAGACCCAGTACTTC
>NA|TRBJ2-1|TRBV15|TRBD2
CATSRMGTSGRWLDNEQFF
TGTGCCACCAGCAGAATGGGGACTAGCGGGAGGTGGCTAGACAATGAGCAGTTCTTC
>NA|TRBJ2-7|TRBV20-1|TRBD1
CSMDRGREQYF
TGCAGCATGGACAGGGGGCGCGAGCAGTACTTC
>NA|TRBJ1-2|TRBV12-5|NA
CASGRRGGYTF
TGTGCTAGTGGTCGTCGAGGGGGCTACACCTTC
>NA|TRBJ2-7|TRBV29-1|NA
CSVSGGSSYEQYF
TGCAGCGTTTCTGGGGGATCCTCCTACGAGCAGTACTTC
>NA|TRBJ2-7|TRBV5-1|NA
CASSSAGSSYEQYF
TGCGCCAGCAGCTCTGCGGGAAGCTCCTACGAGCAGTACTTC
>medium-sized|TRBJ2-7|TRBV5-1|NA
CASSLGDPRDEQYF
TGCGCCAGCAGCTTGGGGGACCCTCGGGACGAGCAGTACTTC
>few|TRBJ1-6|TRBV4-3|NA
CASSQEPRGNNSPLHF
TGCGCCAGCAGCCAAGAGCCTCGGGGGAATAATTCACCCCTCCACTTT
>many|TRBJ1-3|TRBV6-2/TRBV6-3|NA
CASSYGTNSGNTIYF
TGTGCCAGCAGTTACGGGACAAACTCTGGAAACACCATATATTTT
>NA|TRBJ2-1|TRBV6-1|NA
CASSGVQWQTEQFF
TGTGCCAGCAGTGGGGTACAGTGGCAAACTGAGCAGTTCTTC
>NA|TRBJ1-6|TRBV6-6|TRBD1
CASSYDGQGLSPLHF
TGTGCCAGCAGTTACGATGGACAGGGGCTTTCACCCCTCCACTTT
>NA|TRBJ2-1|TRBV29-1|NA
CSVGWGIDNEQFF
TGCAGCGTTGGTTGGGGGATAGACAATGAGCAGTTCTTC
>NA|TRBJ2-5|TRBV9|TRBD2
CASSVAGGGSETQYF
TGTGCCAGCAGCGTAGCTGGCGGGGGTTCAGAGACCCAGTACTTC
>many|TRBJ2-3|TRBV6-1|NA
CASSWGGTDTQYF
TGTGCCAGCAGCTGGGGAGGCACAGATACGCAGTATTTT
>NA|TRBJ2-5|TRBV2|TRBD2
CASSWTSGRGETQYF
TGTGCCAGCAGTTGGACTAGCGGGAGAGGCGAGACCCAGTACTTC
>NA|TRBJ1-2|TRBV10-3|TRBD1
CAISESGTGTNYGYTF
TGTGCCATCAGTGAGTCTGGGACAGGGACAAACTATGGCTACACCTTC
>NA|TRBJ2-7|TRBV5-5|TRBD1
CASSLMGKGAREQYF
TGTGCCAGCAGCTTAATGGGAAAGGGGGCGCGGGAGCAGTACTTC
>NA|TRBJ1-1|TRBV19|TRBD1
CASRTGTAYMNTEAFF
TGTGCCAGTAGAACCGGGACAGCATACATGAACACTGAAGCTTTCTTT
>NA|TRBJ2-5|TRBV25-1|TRBD1
CASSRTGPRVETQYF
TGTGCCAGCAGTAGGACAGGCCCCAGAGTTGAGACCCAGTACTTC
>NA|TRBJ2-1|TRBV20-1|TRBD2
CSARDFSGSLNEQFF
TGCAGTGCTAGAGATTTTAGCGGGAGCTTAAATGAGCAGTTCTTT
>once|TRBJ1-6|TRBV6-5|NA
CASSYSLQGNSPLHF
TGTGCCAGCAGTTATTCTCTCCAGGGAAATTCACCCCTCCACTTT
>NA|TRBJ1-6|TRBV7-2|NA
CASSLTGVTLHF
TGTGCCAGCAGCTTAACGGGGGTTACCCTCCACTTT
>NA|TRBJ2-1|TRBV11-2|NA
CASSLPRGGEQGNYNEQFF
TGTGCCAGCAGCTTACCAAGGGGTGGCGAACAGGGTAACTACAATGAGCAGTTCTTC
>NA|TRBJ2-1|TRBV19|TRBD2
CASSPGGRTGGNEQFF
TGTGCCAGTAGCCCGGGGGGGAGGACGGGGGGGAATGAGCAGTTCTTC
>once|TRBJ2-2|TRBV12-3/TRBV12-4|NA
CASGSTAGELFF
TGTGCCAGCGGCAGTACGGCCGGGGAGCTGTTTTTT
>NA|TRBJ2-1|TRBV11-3|NA
CASSLDNSYNEQFF
TGTGCCAGCAGCTTGGACAACTCCTACAATGAGCAGTTCTTC
>NA|TRBJ2-3|TRBV2|NA
CARRQTVTDTQYF
TGTGCCAGACGACAGACAGTCACAGATACGCAGTATTTT
>many|TRBJ2-6|TRBV28|NA
CASKSQGPGANVLTF
TGTGCCAGCAAATCCCAGGGGCCTGGGGCCAACGTCCTGACTTTC
>NA|TRBJ1-4|TRBV5-1|NA
CASSPNPRPTNEKLFF
TGCGCCAGCAGCCCCAACCCCCGACCAACTAATGAAAAACTGTTTTTT
>NA|TRBJ1-6|TRBV5-1|NA
CASSFSGIENSPLHF
TGCGCCAGCAGCTTTAGCGGTATTGAGAATTCACCCCTCCACTTT
>many|TRBJ1-5|TRBV6-2/TRBV6-3|TRBD1
CASSHSGQRVNQPQHF
TGTGCCAGCAGTCACTCGGGACAGAGAGTCAATCAGCCCCAGCATTTT
>medium-sized|TRBJ1-2|TRBV19|NA
CASINSRHDYGYTF
TGTGCCAGTATTAACAGCCGTCACGACTATGGCTACACCTTC
>few|TRBJ2-7|TRBV19|TRBD1
CASSAGQGYEQYF
TGTGCCAGTAGTGCTGGACAGGGCTACGAGCAGTACTTC
>NA|TRBJ2-7|TRBV20-1|NA
CSARPDPIVEQYF
TGCAGTGCTAGACCTGACCCGATTGTCGAGCAGTACTTC
>NA|TRBJ1-6|TRBV4-3|NA
CASSQEENLMSGSPLHF
TGCGCCAGCAGCCAAGAAGAGAACTTAATGAGCGGTTCACCCCTCCACTTT
>few|TRBJ2-5|TRBV7-6|NA
CASSLSGPETQYF
TGTGCCAGCAGCTTATCGGGCCCAGAGACCCAGTACTTC
>NA|TRBJ2-1|TRBV5-1|TRBD2
CASSTTSGGTNEQFF
TGCGCCAGCAGCACCACTAGCGGGGGGACTAATGAGCAGTTCTTC
>once|TRBJ2-3|TRBV24-1|NA
CASSGGIRRTDTQYF
TGTGCCAGTAGCGGTGGGATCCGGCGGACAGATACGCAGTATTTT
>NA|TRBJ2-5|TRBV5-1|NA
CASSLSQETQYF
TGCGCCAGCAGCTTGAGCCAAGAGACCCAGTACTTC
>NA|TRBJ2-3|TRBV24-1|NA
CAPRGDTQYF
TGTGCCCCCAGGGGCGATACGCAGTATTTT
>NA|TRBJ1-3|TRBV5-6|NA
CASSFTGTFSGNTIYF
TGTGCCAGCAGCTTTACAGGGACCTTCTCTGGAAACACCATATATTTT
>once|TRBJ1-6|TRBV4-2|NA
CASSQDTENSPLHF
TGTGCCAGCAGCCAAGATACGGAGAATTCACCCCTCCACTTT
>many|TRBJ2-5|TRBV5-1|TRBD2
CASSYSGGETQYF
TGCGCCAGCAGCTATAGCGGGGGGGAGACCCAGTACTTC
>NA|TRBJ2-1|TRBV7-7|NA
CASSYGHGEYNEQFF
TGTGCTAGCAGTTACGGACACGGGGAATACAATGAGCAGTTCTTC
>NA|TRBJ2-1|TRBV7-7|NA
CASSLEIYNEQFF
TGTGCTAGCAGCTTAGAGATTTACAATGAGCAGTTCTTC
>NA|TRBJ1-4|TRBV7-9|TRBD1
CASSFLTGSEKLFF
TGTGCCAGCAGCTTTTTGACAGGGAGCGAAAAACTGTTTTTT